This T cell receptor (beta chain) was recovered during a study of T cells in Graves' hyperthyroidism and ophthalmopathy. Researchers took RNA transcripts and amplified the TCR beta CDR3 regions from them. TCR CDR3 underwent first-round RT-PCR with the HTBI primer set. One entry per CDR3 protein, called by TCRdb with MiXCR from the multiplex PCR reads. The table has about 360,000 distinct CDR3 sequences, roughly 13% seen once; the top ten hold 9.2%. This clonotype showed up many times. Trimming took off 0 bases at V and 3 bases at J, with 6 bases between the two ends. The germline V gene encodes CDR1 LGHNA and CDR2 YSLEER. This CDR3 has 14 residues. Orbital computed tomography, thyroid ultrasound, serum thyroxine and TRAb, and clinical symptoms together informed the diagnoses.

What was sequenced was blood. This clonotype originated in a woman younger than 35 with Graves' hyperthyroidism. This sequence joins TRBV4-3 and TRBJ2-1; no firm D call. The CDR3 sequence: CASSQEAYYNEQFF. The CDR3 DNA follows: TGCGCCAGCAGCCAAGAGGCCTACTACAATGAGCAGTTCTTC.